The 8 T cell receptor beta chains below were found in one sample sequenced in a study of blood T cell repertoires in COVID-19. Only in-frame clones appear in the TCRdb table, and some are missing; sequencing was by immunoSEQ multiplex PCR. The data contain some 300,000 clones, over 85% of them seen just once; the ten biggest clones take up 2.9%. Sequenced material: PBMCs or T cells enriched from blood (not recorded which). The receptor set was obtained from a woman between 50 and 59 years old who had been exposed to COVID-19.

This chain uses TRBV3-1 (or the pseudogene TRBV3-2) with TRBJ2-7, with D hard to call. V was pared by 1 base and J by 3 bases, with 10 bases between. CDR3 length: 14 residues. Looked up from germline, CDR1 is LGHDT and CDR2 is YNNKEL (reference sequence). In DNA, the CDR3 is TGTGCCAGCAGCCAAGGGCAAAAAATCTACGAGCAGTACTTC. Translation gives CASSQGQKIYEQYF.

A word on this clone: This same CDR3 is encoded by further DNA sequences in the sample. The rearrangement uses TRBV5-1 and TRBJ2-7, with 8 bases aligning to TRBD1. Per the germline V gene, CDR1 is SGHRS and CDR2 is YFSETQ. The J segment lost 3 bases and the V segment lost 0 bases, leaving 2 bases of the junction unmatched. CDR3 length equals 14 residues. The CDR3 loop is CASSLGTGNYEQYF. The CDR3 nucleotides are TGCGCCAGCAGCTTGGGGACAGGGAACTACGAGCAGTACTTC.

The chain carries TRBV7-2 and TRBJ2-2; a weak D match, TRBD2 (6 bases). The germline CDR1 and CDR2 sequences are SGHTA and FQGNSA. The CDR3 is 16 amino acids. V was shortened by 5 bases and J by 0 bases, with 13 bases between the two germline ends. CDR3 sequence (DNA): TGTGCCAGCAGCCCCCCCTGGGGGGCGAACACCGGGGAGCTGTTTTTT. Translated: CASSPPWGANTGELFF.

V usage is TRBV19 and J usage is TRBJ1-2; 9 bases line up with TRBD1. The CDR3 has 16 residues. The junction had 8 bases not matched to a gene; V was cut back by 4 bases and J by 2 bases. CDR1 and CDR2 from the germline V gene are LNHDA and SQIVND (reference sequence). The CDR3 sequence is CASSTQTGGNNYGYTF. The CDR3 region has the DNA TGTGCCAGTAGTACCCAAACAGGGGGCAACAACTATGGCTACACCTTC.

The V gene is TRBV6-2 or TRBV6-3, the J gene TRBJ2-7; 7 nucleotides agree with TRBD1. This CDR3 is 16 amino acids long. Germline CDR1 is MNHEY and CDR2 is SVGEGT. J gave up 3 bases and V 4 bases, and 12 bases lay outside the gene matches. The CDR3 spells CASSFSLTGMSYEQYF. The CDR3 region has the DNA TGTGCCAGCAGTTTCTCCTTGACAGGGATGAGCTACGAGCAGTACTTC.

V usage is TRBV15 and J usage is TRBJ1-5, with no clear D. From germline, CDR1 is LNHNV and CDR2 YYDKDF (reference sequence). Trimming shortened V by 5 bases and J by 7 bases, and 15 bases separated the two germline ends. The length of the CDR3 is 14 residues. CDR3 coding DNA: TGTGCCACCAGCGAGGACTTCCCCGGGCAGCCCCAGCATTTT. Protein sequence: CATSEDFPGQPQHF.

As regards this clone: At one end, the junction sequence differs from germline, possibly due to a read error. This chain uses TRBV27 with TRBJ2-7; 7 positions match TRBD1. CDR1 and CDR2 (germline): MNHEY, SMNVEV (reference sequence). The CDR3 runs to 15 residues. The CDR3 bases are TGTGCCAGCAGTCGACAGGGCCGTACCTCCCACGAGCAGTACTTC. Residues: CASSRQGRTSHEQYF.

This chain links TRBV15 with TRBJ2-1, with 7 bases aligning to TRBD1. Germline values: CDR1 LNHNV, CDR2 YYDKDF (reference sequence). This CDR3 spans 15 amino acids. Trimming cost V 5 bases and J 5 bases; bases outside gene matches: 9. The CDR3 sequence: CATSAGQENNNEQFF. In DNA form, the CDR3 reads TGTGCCACCAGCGCCGGACAGGAGAATAACAATGAGCAGTTCTTC. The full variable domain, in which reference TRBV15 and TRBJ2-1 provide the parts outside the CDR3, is DAMVIQNPRYQVTQFGKPVTLSCSQTLNHNVMYWYQQKSSQAPKLLFHYYDKDFNNEADTPDNFQSRRPNTSFCFLDIRSPGLGDTAMYLCATSAGQENNNEQFFGPGTRLTVL.